The T cell receptor (beta chain) described here comes from a study of shared T cell receptors in the human thymus (dated by TCRdb to about 2021). About the study as a whole: The study examined how the human thymus generates shared, self-reactive T-cell receptor alpha chains.

Comment on this clone: Its antigen is unknown. The input lacks base qualities; no much larger clone sits a single base away.

Trimming costs V 6 bases and J 4 bases, and their ends lie 17 bases apart. Via the germline V gene, CDR1 is MDHEN and CDR2 SYDVKM. The CDR3 contains 15 residues, cysteine and phenylalanine counted. Of the read, only the CDR3 DNA is kept; its 45 bases are in frame from base 1. Libraries were constructed by the immunoSEQ multiplex PCR assay. What TCRdb holds here is the immuneACCESS table cut down to in-frame rearrangements. Part of the clones is not present; checked against another copy, under half of the missing clones reflect an unresolved V gene, and the others are unexplained. The sample yields about 660,000 clones; 87% were counted once. Just under 0.0095% of the sample rests with the top ten. This same sample was also taken into another study, of human thymus T cells. In that second paper, the authors write: The donors were immunologically healthy infants in Finland who had open corrective cardiac surgery for congenital heart defects. Thymus tissue was collected as surgical resects that were removed during corrective cardiac surgery. Usage of V and J gene segments appeared to be biased in both the thymic and the peripheral blood repertoires. According to the related research, thymic TCR repertoires were highly overlapping among unrelated individuals. The study used about eight infant thymus samples plus four related peripheral blood samples to characterize TCR alpha and beta repertoires. The cohort included a handful of male and a couple of female infants, with donor ages spanning 7 to 244 days. After being mechanically released from the tissue, thymocytes were kept at -70 degrees C in pellets of 10-30 million cells. A QIAsymphony instrument was used to extract genomic DNA from the frozen cell pellets. The immunoSEQ multiplex PCR assay was used to amplify the TCRB and TCRAD loci from a standardized amount of quality-controlled genomic DNA. Amplicons spanned the V(D)J region at a length sufficient to cover the CDR3 and identify V and J genes. Through the commercial immunoSEQ service, the amplicons were sequenced on an Illumina platform. Corrections for primer bias and sequencing errors followed previously described methods, while TCRAD and TCRB definitions were based on the IMGT database. Repertoires were analysed with immunoSEQ Analyzer 3.0 and VDJTools, covering basic statistics, V/J segment usage, diversity estimates, rarefaction and pairwise overlap. Chao1, ChaoE, Efron-Thisted, Shannon and inverse Simpson indices were used to estimate diversity, which was also estimated on datasets down-sampled to the smallest sample. Repertoire overlap was determined by strict matching of CDR3 nucleotide sequence, V gene and J gene, and Jaccard-based multidimensional scaling clustering was applied. On average, thymus samples yielded 750,000 to 1,000,000 unique TCRB clonotypes, whereas blood samples yielded some 80,000.

The source of this sequence is a boy under two years old with a congenital heart defect. Donor details come from another sample of the same person, matched by shared clones. Material for sequencing was thymocytes. The V and J segments used are TRBV28 and TRBJ2-3; TRBD2 is a weak D gene call, 5 bases matching. DNA sequence: TGTGCCAGCAGGGAAGGACTCGTCCTCCCAGATACGCAGTATTTT. This is translated as CASREGLVLPDTQYF.